Below are 15 T cell receptor beta chains sequenced from a single sample in a study of blood T cell repertoires in COVID-19. TCRdb's table, derived via immunoSEQ multiplex PCR, lists solely in-frame clones and lacks some. The table records about 310,000 clones, around 87% of them present only once. Sequenced: peripheral blood. Receptors were obtained from a man between 45 and 60 years old with active or convalescent COVID-19.

The genes are TRBV5-6 and TRBJ1-2; D call uncertain. The CDR3 length is 14 residues. Trimming removed 2 bases from V and 7 bases from J, with 15 bases in between. The germline CDR1 and CDR2 sequences are SGHDT and YYEEEE. As DNA, the CDR3 is TGTGCCAGCAGCTTCGGGGAGGTGATGGGTGGCTACACCTTC. Its translation: CASSFGEVMGGYTF.

Only a few counts were recorded for this clone. V is TRBV18 and J is TRBJ2-2, with TRBD2 matching 9 bases. The V gene end was trimmed by 3 bases and the J gene end by 5 bases; junction bases not matched to a gene: 7. This CDR3 is 16 amino acids long. The germline CDR1 and CDR2 sequences are KGHSH and LQKENI. In DNA, the CDR3 is TGTGCCAGCTCACCGGGACTAGCATGGTCAACCGGGGAGCTGTTTTTT. This gives the protein CASSPGLAWSTGELFF.

The chain joins TRBV4-3 to TRBJ1-2; 8 positions agree with TRBD1. The germline gives CDR1 LGHNA, CDR2 YSLEER. CDR3 length: 13 amino acids. Unmatched junction bases numbered 6, after V lost 4 bases and J lost 8 bases. CDR3 residues: CASSPDRAGGYTF. The CDR3 DNA follows: TGCGCCAGCAGCCCGGACAGGGCCGGCGGCTACACCTTC.

The chain links TRBV30 to TRBJ1-2, with D unclear. The CDR3 sequence is 12 residues long. CDR1 and CDR2 from the germline V gene are GTSNPN and SVGIG (reference sequence). V lost 2 bases to trimming and J lost 6 bases, with 10 bases between them. CDR3 in DNA: TGTGCCTGGAGTCAAGTAGCCCATGGCTACACCTTC. It yields the protein CAWSQVAHGYTF. The full variable domain, with the rest looked up from reference TRBV30 and TRBJ1-2, is SQTIHQWPATLVQPVGSPLSLECTVEGTSNPNLYWYRQAAGRGLQLLFYSVGIGQISSEVPQNLSASRPQDRQFILSSKKLLLSDSGFYLCAWSQVAHGYTFGSGTRLTVV.

Turning to this clone: This sample also contains other DNA sequences that code for the same CDR3. The chain recombines TRBV19 with TRBJ1-5, with 11 bases that match TRBD1. V was pared by 6 bases and J by 4 bases, with 2 bases of the junction left unmatched. The CDR3 has 14 amino acids. The V gene's germline CDR1 is LNHDA and CDR2 SQIVND (reference sequence). Written as DNA, the CDR3 is TGTGCCAGTAGCGGGACAGGGGGAAATCAGCCCCAGCATTTT. Translated: CASSGTGGNQPQHF.

In its sample, this clone was seen once. This sequence joins TRBV6-5 and TRBJ2-7; 10 bases fit TRBD1. Germline values: CDR1 MNHEY, CDR2 SVGAGI. The trim removed 7 bases at V and 3 bases at J, leaving 9 bases unmatched. There are 15 residues in the CDR3. The CDR3: CASIPGQGTRYEQYF. As DNA, the CDR3 is TGTGCCAGCATCCCGGGACAGGGGACGCGCTACGAGCAGTACTTC.

V and J are TRBV28 and TRBJ1-6; TRBD1 matches 10 bases. V was clipped by 5 bases and J by 10 bases; unmatched bases: 17. The V gene's germline CDR1 is MDHEN and CDR2 SYDVKM. The CDR3 sequence is 18 residues long. The CDR3 DNA sequence: TGTGCCAGCAGTCCCATTATCGGTGGCGGGACAGGGGACTCACCCCTCCACTTT. Translation: CASSPIIGGGTGDSPLHF.

The chain combines TRBV28 with TRBJ2-7, with 7 nucleotides matching TRBD2. This CDR3 comprises 14 residues. Germline CDR1 and CDR2: MDHEN and SYDVKM. V gave up 11 bases and J gave up 2 bases; unmatched junction bases: 12. CDR3 nucleotide sequence: TGTGCCGCGCCTCTAGCGGAATACACCTACGAGCAGTACTTC. Residues: CAAPLAEYTYEQYF.

The rearrangement uses TRBV24-1 and TRBJ2-4; D not resolved. V was cut by 2 bases and J by 0 bases, with 7 bases left in between. The germline CDR1 and CDR2 sequences are KGHDR and SFDVKD. CDR3 length equals 15 residues. The CDR3 reads CATSDSQIAKNIQYF. CDR3 sequence (DNA): TGTGCCACCAGTGATTCACAGATAGCCAAAAACATTCAGTACTTC.

This chain joins TRBV4-1 and TRBJ1-6, with D unresolved. CDR1 is MGHRA, CDR2 YSYEKL, per germline. Trimming took off 0 bases at V and 7 bases at J, with 16 bases between the two ends. The CDR3 is 17 residues long. The CDR3 loop reads CASSQDSPQKWNSPLHF. Here the CDR3 DNA reads TGCGCCAGCAGCCAAGATAGCCCCCAGAAATGGAATTCACCCCTCCACTTT.

This clone has just a few counts. V gene TRBV27 combines with J gene TRBJ1-6, with 7 bases fitting TRBD1. Losses at the gene ends were 5 bases for V and 2 bases for J; bases not matched to a gene: 6. Germline V gives CDR1 MNHEY, CDR2 SMNVEV (reference sequence). This CDR3 has 16 amino acids. The DNA of the CDR3 is TGTGCCAGCAGTCCCGCCGGGACAGCCTATAATTCACCCCTCCACTTT. Translating it yields CASSPAGTAYNSPLHF.

The rearrangement links TRBV7-2 to TRBJ1-2; TRBD1 matches 8 bases. Trimming cost V 1 base and J 4 bases; bases outside gene matches: 5. Germline V gives CDR1 SGHTA, CDR2 FQGNSA. This CDR3 region has 15 residues. CDR3 DNA: TGTGCCAGCAGCTTAGTTCACAGGGGGGCCTATGGCTACACCTTC. This gives the protein CASSLVHRGAYGYTF.

The chain carries TRBV30 and TRBJ2-3; 8 bases match TRBD1. J lost 3 bases, V lost 0 bases, and 8 bases had no gene match. Germline CDR1 is GTSNPN and CDR2 is SVGIG (reference sequence). CDR3 length: 16 amino acids. The CDR3 coding sequence is TGTGCCTGGAGTGTCAGTGGGACAGGCCTAACAGATACGCAGTATTTT. It yields the protein CAWSVSGTGLTDTQYF. Full variable domain (rest looked up from reference TRBV30 and TRBJ2-3): SQTIHQWPATLVQPVGSPLSLECTVEGTSNPNLYWYRQAAGRGLQLLFYSVGIGQISSEVPQNLSASRPQDRQFILSSKKLLLSDSGFYLCAWSVSGTGLTDTQYFGPGTRLTVL.

The chain employs TRBV28 and TRBJ1-6, with 9 bases identical to TRBD1. Germline V CDR1 and CDR2: MDHEN, SYDVKM. The CDR3 runs to 15 residues. After removal of 8 bases from V and 9 bases from J, the junction contained 11 bases not matched to a gene. CDR3 DNA sequence: TGTGCCAGCCAATCCCCGACAGGGGGTGGTTCACCCCTCCACTTT. Translated: CASQSPTGGGSPLHF.

The rearrangement links TRBV7-2 to TRBJ2-3; D is possibly TRBD1 (6 bases). The CDR3 consists of 15 residues. V gave up 5 bases and J gave up 1 base, with 13 bases separating them. CDR1 and CDR2 (germline): SGHTA, FQGNSA. CDR3 sequence reads: CASSLRDRRTDTQYF. The CDR3 coding sequence is TGTGCCAGCAGCCTCCGCGACAGGCGCACAGATACGCAGTATTTT.